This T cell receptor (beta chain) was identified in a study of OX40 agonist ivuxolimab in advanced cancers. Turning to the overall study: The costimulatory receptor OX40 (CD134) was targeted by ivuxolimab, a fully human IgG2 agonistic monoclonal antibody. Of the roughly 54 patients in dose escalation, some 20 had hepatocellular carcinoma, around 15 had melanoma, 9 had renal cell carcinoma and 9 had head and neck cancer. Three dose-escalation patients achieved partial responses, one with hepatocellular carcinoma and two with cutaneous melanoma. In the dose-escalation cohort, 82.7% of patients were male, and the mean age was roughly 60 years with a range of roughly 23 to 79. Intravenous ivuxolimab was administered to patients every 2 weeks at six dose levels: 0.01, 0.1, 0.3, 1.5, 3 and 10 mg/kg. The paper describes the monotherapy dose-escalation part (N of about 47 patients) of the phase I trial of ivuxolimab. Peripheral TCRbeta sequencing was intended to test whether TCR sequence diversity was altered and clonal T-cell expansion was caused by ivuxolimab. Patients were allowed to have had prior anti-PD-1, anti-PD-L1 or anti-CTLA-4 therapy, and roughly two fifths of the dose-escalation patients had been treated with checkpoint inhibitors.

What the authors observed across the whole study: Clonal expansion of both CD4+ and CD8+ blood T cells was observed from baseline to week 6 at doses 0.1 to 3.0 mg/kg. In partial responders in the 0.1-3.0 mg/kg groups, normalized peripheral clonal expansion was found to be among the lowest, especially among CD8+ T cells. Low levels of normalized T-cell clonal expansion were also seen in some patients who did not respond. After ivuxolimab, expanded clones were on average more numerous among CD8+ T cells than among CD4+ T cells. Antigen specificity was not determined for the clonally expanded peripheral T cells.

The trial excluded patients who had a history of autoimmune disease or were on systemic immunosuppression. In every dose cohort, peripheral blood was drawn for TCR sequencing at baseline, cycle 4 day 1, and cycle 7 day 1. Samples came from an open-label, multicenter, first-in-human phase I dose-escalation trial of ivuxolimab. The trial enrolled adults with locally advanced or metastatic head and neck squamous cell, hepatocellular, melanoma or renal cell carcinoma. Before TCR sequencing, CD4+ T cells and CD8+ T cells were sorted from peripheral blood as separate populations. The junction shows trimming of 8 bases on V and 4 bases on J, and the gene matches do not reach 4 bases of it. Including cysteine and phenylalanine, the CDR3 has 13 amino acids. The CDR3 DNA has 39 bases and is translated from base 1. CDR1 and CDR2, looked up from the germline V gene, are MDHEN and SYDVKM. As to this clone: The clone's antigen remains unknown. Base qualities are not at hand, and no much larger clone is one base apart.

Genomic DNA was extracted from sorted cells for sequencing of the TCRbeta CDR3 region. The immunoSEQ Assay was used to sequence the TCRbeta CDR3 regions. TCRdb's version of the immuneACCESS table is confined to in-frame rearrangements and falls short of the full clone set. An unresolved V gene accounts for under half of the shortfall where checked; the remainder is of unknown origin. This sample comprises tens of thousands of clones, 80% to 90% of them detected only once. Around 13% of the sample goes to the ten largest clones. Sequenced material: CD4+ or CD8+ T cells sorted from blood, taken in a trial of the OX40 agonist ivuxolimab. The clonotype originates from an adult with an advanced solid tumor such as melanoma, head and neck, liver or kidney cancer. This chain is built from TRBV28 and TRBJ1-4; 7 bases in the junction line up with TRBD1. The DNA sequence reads TGTGCCAGCTCCGACAGGGATAATGAAAAACTGTTTTTT. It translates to CASSDRDNEKLFF.